Below, 11 T cell receptor beta chains from the same sample are listed, as sequenced in a study of blood T cell repertoires in COVID-19. Some clones are missing from TCRdb's copy, which holds only in-frame ones; the method was immunoSEQ multiplex PCR. Of 150,000 to 250,000 clones listed, roughly 80% are singletons. Sequencing was carried out using PBMCs or T cells enriched from blood (not recorded which). These receptors all come from a man aged 35 to 55 who had recovered from COVID-19.

The gene calls are TRBV6-4 and TRBJ1-2, with 10 bases lining up with TRBD1. The CDR3 loop spans 19 amino acids. Germline V gene sequence: CDR1 MRHNA, CDR2 SNTAGT. The V gene end was trimmed by 2 bases and the J gene end by 0 bases; junction bases not matched to a gene: 12. The CDR3 spells CASSDLGQGPSPANYGYTF. In DNA, the CDR3 is TGTGCCAGCAGTGACCTGGGACAGGGGCCTTCTCCAGCTAACTATGGCTACACCTTC.

The CDR3 DNA reads as TGTGCCAGCAGTGAACTCCCGACTAGCAGCGGGGTGACCCAGTACTTC. Protein sequence: CASSELPTSSGVTQYF. This rearrangement joins TRBV25-1 to TRBJ2-5; 7 nucleotides match TRBD2. Germline trimming cut 2 bases from V and 7 bases from J; bases unmatched to any gene: 13. There are 16 residues in the CDR3. Germline V gives CDR1 MGHDK, CDR2 SYGVNS. Supplemented by reference TRBV25-1 and TRBJ2-5, the full variable domain reads EADIYQTPRYLVIGTGKKITLECSQTMGHDKMYWYQQDPGMELHLIHYSYGVNSTEKGDLSSESTVSRIRTEHFPLTLESARPSHTSQYLCASSELPTSSGVTQYFGPGTRLLVL.

The V gene is TRBV29-1, the J gene TRBJ1-1; 8 bases fit TRBD1. The CDR3 runs to 15 residues. Germline lookup yields CDR1 SQVTM and CDR2 ANQGSEA. V shed 2 bases and J 1 base; nucleotides not matched to a gene: 6. The CDR3, as DNA: TGCAGCGTTGAACTTAGACAGGGGTGGAACACTGAAGCTTTCTTT. It encodes CSVELRQGWNTEAFF.

V is TRBV9 and J is TRBJ2-7, with D maybe TRBD1 (6 bases). The CDR3 runs 16 residues. From germline, CDR1 is SGDLS and CDR2 YYNGEE. V lost 0 bases, J lost 1 base, and 14 bases lay in between. CDR3 residues: CASSVASGADSYEQYF. DNA of the CDR3: TGTGCCAGCAGCGTAGCATCAGGGGCAGATTCCTACGAGCAGTACTTC.

This rearrangement joins TRBV24-1 to TRBJ2-3; TRBD2 matches 7 bases. Per the germline V gene, CDR1 is KGHDR and CDR2 is SFDVKD. V gave up 5 bases and J gave up 3 bases; unmatched junction bases: 16. CDR3 length equals 18 residues. The DNA for the CDR3 is TGTGCCACCAGTGGATCCACTAGCGTCCAGCCGGAGACAGATACGCAGTATTTT. It encodes CATSGSTSVQPETDTQYF.

The rearrangement links TRBV19 to TRBJ1-2; D possibly corresponds to TRBD1 (6 bases). Trimming pared 5 bases from V and 4 bases from J, leaving 17 bases between. CDR1 is LNHDA and CDR2 is SQIVND in the germline V gene (reference sequence). The CDR3 loop spans 15 amino acids. CDR3 in amino acids: CASSWDTSTSYGYTF. The CDR3 DNA is TGTGCCAGTAGTTGGGACACATCGACTTCCTATGGCTACACCTTC.

Turning to this clone: Other nucleotide sequences in the sample specify the same CDR3. The V and J genes are TRBV7-2 and TRBJ2-3, with 8 bases lining up with TRBD2. The germline CDR1 and CDR2 sequences are SGHTA and FQGNSA. The CDR3 sequence is 13 residues long. The J segment lost 3 bases and the V segment lost 5 bases, leaving 1 base of the junction unmatched. CDR3 sequence: CASSPGGTDTQYF. The DNA for the CDR3 is TGTGCCAGCAGCCCGGGGGGGACAGATACGCAGTATTTT.

This clone occurred a few times. V is TRBV2 and J is TRBJ2-5; D perhaps matches TRBD2 (6 bases). Germline V lookup: CDR1 SNHLY, CDR2 FYNNEI. V was trimmed by 6 bases and J by 2 bases, leaving 13 bases between them. The CDR3 is made up of 14 amino acids. CDR3 region: CASSLSGAQETQYF. DNA of the CDR3: TGTGCCAGCAGCCTTAGCGGAGCTCAAGAGACCCAGTACTTC.

This chain joins TRBV19 and TRBJ1-4; D is unresolved. The CDR3 contains 13 residues. The V gene lost 3 bases and the J gene lost 5 bases, with 7 bases spanning the gap. The germline CDR1 and CDR2 sequences are LNHDA and SQIVND (reference sequence). The CDR3 sequence is CASSMRQNEKLFF. Here the CDR3 DNA reads TGTGCCAGTAGTATGAGGCAGAATGAAAAACTGTTTTTT.

The CDR3 here is CAGGQYGSNQPQHF. The CDR3 DNA follows: TGTGCCGGGGGACAATATGGGAGCAATCAGCCCCAGCATTTT. The rearrangement uses TRBV19 and TRBJ1-5, with D possibly TRBD1 on 6 matching bases. Per the germline V gene, CDR1 is LNHDA and CDR2 is SQIVND (reference sequence). This CDR3 has 14 residues. Trimming removed 11 bases from V and 1 base from J, with 15 bases in between.

The J gene is TRBJ1-1, the V gene TRBV19; TRBD1 aligns across 8 bases. J gave up 5 bases and V 7 bases, and 9 bases lay outside the gene matches. This CDR3 is built from 14 residues. Germline lookup yields CDR1 LNHDA and CDR2 SQIVND (reference sequence). The CDR3 sequence is CASIVQGARTEAFF. The CDR3 coding sequence is TGTGCCAGTATCGTGCAGGGGGCACGGACTGAAGCTTTCTTT.